Listed below are T cell receptor beta chains from one sample, sequenced in a study of tumor-infiltrating lymphocytes in primary liver carcinoma. TCRdb redid the calling of the multiplex PCR reads with MiXCR, one entry per CDR3 protein. This sample has roughly 48,000 distinct CDR3 sequences; 70% to 80% occur once, and the top ten carry about 30%. Sequencing input: liver tumor tissue from sampling region 3. All receptors come from a middle-aged man with primary liver carcinoma and hepatitis B virus infection. The CDR3 runs from the conserved cysteine through the conserved F or W. The D gene is left open where the match is weak. A clone size is listed for some rows: how often the clone was seen (once, few, many), or a class if it is expanded.

TRBV11-2	-	TRBJ2-7	-	TGTGTCAGCACCTCCTTGGAAGCGGCCCACTTCGAGCAGTACTTC	CVSTSLEAAHFEQYF
TRBV29-1	many	TRBJ2-1	-	TGCAGCGTACACCCAGGGGCGAGCTCCTACAATGAGCAGTTCTTC	CSVHPGASSYNEQFF
TRBV12-3/TRBV12-4	many	TRBJ2-2	TRBD1	TGTGCCAGCAGTTCGATGACAGGGGGGATCGGGGAGCTGTTTTTT	CASSSMTGGIGELFF
TRBV14	-	TRBJ2-7	-	TGTGCCGGCGGCCAAGACAGCTCCTACGAGCAGTACTTC	CAGGQDSSYEQYF
TRBV11-2	-	TRBJ1-4	-	TGTGCCCTCAGCTTAAAGGTTGGGGACGAAAAACTGTTTTTT	CALSLKVGDEKLFF
TRBV10-3	-	TRBJ2-1	TRBD2	TGTACCATCAGTGAGTCGCTTCGAGGGAGGGATGTTGAGCAGTTCTTC	CTISESLRGRDVEQFF
TRBV11-2	-	TRBJ2-3	-	TGTGCCAGCAACACCCTCGACACGCAGTATTTT	CASNTLDTQYF
TRBV6-5	-	TRBJ2-7	TRBD1	TGTGCCAGCAGTCCACCCAGGGACAGGCTGGAGCAGTACTTC	CASSPPRDRLEQYF
TRBV6-2/TRBV6-3	once	TRBJ2-1	-	TGTGCCGGTTCCTTTGAGCCTCCGGGGTTCAATGAGCAATTCTTC	CAGSFEPPGFNEQFF
TRBV7-8	-	TRBJ2-7	-	TGTGCCATCAGCCGAGGAAGTCCCTCCTACGAGCAGTACTTC	CAISRGSPSYEQYF
TRBV10-3	-	TRBJ2-3	-	TGTGCCACCAGTGAGGCTGAGGAAGATACGCAGTATTTT	CATSEAEEDTQYF
TRBV5-4	-	TRBJ2-5	TRBD1	TGTGCCAGCAGTAACGACCGGGACAGGGGACAAGGGACCCAGCACTTC	CASSNDRDRGQGTQHF
TRBV7-8	-	TRBJ2-7	TRBD2	TGTGTCAGCAGCCTCGGGACTAGCGGCTCCTACGAGGAGTACTTC	CVSSLGTSGSYEEYF
TRBV6-5	-	TRBJ2-7	TRBD1	TGTGCCAGCGACTCCACCGACAGGGGCTACGAGCAGTACTTC	CASDSTDRGYEQYF
TRBV12-3/TRBV12-4	once	TRBJ2-4	-	TGCGCCTGCAGTTTCGGGCAGGGAGCCAAAAACATTCAGTACTTC	CACSFGQGAKNIQYF
TRBV5-5	-	TRBJ2-7	TRBD1	TGTGCCAACAGCTTGGCGTCGAGGACAGGGGGAATCTACGAGCAGTACTTC	CANSLASRTGGIYEQYF
TRBV4-1	-	TRBJ2-7	-	TGCGCCAGCAGCCAAGAGTCTACGGAGGGGTCATCCTACGAGCAGTACTTC	CASSQESTEGSSYEQYF
TRBV10-3	-	TRBJ2-2	-	TGTGCCACCAGAAGGTCCTCCACCGGGGAACTGTTTTTT	CATRRSSTGELFF
TRBV6-2/TRBV6-3	-	TRBJ2-7	TRBD2	TGTGTCAGCAGCTATCACCCTGGACTAGGCTACGAGCAGTACTTC	CVSSYHPGLGYEQYF
TRBV20-1	-	TRBJ2-1	TRBD2	TGCAGTGCTAGATCCTTACTAGCGGCCCGCTCCTACAATGAGCAGTTCTTC	CSARSLLAARSYNEQFF
TRBV10-3	many	TRBJ1-6	-	TGTGCCATCAAGGGGGACGGAGAAAATTCACCCCTCCACTTT	CAIKGDGENSPLHF
TRBV5-5	few	TRBJ1-1	-	TGTGCCAGCTGTCCTACAGGGTCTTCCCCTGAAGCTTTATTT	CASCPTGSSPEALF
TRBV11-1	-	TRBJ2-3	-	TGTACCAGCAGCCTCGGAACTAGCACACAAACAGATACGCAGTGTTTT	CTSSLGTSTQTDTQCF
TRBV12-3/TRBV12-4	-	TRBJ2-3	TRBD2	TGTGCCAGCAGCCGACTAGCGGGAGGCACAGATGTGCAGTATTTT	CASSRLAGGTDVQYF
TRBV12-3/TRBV12-4	-	TRBJ2-3	-	TGTGCCAGCAGTCAGGGTCTGTCCACAGGTACGCAGTATTTT	CASSQGLSTGTQYF
TRBV7-9	-	TRBJ2-1	-	TGTGCCAGCCCGAAGGGGGCTAGCGGAGAAACGTACAATGAGCAGTTCTTC	CASPKGASGETYNEQFF
TRBV4-1	medium-sized	TRBJ1-5	-	TGCGCCAGCAGCCCCTCATTAAGCAATCAGCCCCAGCATTTT	CASSPSLSNQPQHF
TRBV11-2	few	TRBJ2-7	-	TGTGCCAGCAGCTTAGCTGACACTGCCTACGAACAGTATTTC	CASSLADTAYEQYF
TRBV24-1	-	TRBJ1-1	-	TGTGCCACCAGTGCGGCAAGCTACACTGAAGCTTTCTTT	CATSAASYTEAFF
TRBV29-1	-	TRBJ2-1	TRBD1	TGCAGCGTTGAGCGCCGATACAGGGGTTACAATGAGCAGTTTTTC	CSVERRYRGYNEQFF
TRBV5-1	-	TRBJ1-1	TRBD1	TGCGCCAGCAGAAACAGGGGAAACACCGAATCTTTCTTT	CASRNRGNTESFF
TRBV5-4	-	TRBJ2-1	-	TGTGTCAGCAGCGATCGACTGTCGGGGTACAATGAGCAGTTCTTC	CVSSDRLSGYNEQFF
TRBV5-1	-	TRBJ2-1	-	TGCGCCAGCAGCCGGGACTTGCGGTCCTCCTACGATGAGCAGCTCTTC	CASSRDLRSSYDEQLF
TRBV11-2	once	TRBJ2-7	-	TGTGCCAGCAACAGAGTAGGGTCCGAGCGGTACTTC	CASNRVGSERYF
TRBV5-4	-	TRBJ2-7	TRBD2	TGTGCCAGCAACAATCCTAGCGGGAGAGGCGACGAGCAGTACTTC	CASNNPSGRGDEQYF
TRBV2	-	TRBJ2-7	-	TGTGCCAGCAGTGAAGGGACGTCAGGGTTTACCTACGAGCAGTACTTC	CASSEGTSGFTYEQYF
TRBV11-2	-	TRBJ2-1	TRBD2	TGTGCCAGCAGCTTAACGGCTGGGGGGGGGTTCAATGAGCAGTTCTTC	CASSLTAGGGFNEQFF
TRBV7-3	-	TRBJ1-1	-	TGTGCCAGCAGCCCCAATCCGGGGGCTGTAACTGAAGCTTTCTTT	CASSPNPGAVTEAFF
TRBV6-5	medium-sized	TRBJ2-2	TRBD2	TGTGCCAGCAGTAAACTTAGCGGGACAAACACCGGGGAGCTGTTTTTT	CASSKLSGTNTGELFF
TRBV7-9	-	TRBJ1-3	-	TGTGCCAGCAGCTTAGCACTGGCAGACATAAACACCATATATTTT	CASSLALADINTIYF
TRBV12-3/TRBV12-4	-	TRBJ2-7	-	TGTGCCAGCAGTTATACGGCGGGATCCTACGAGCAGTACTTC	CASSYTAGSYEQYF
TRBV6-1	-	TRBJ1-5	TRBD1	TGTGGCAGCAGTGAAAGAGGACAGGATCAACCCCAGCATTTT	CGSSERGQDQPQHF
TRBV7-9	once	TRBJ2-1	TRBD2	TGTGCCAGCAGCATACCTTCGGGACTAGCGGGTACAAGCCATGAGCAGTTCTTC	CASSIPSGLAGTSHEQFF
TRBV11-2	-	TRBJ2-3	TRBD2	TGTGCTAGCTGCCCGCCGGGGGGGTGGGGCACAGATACGCAGTATTTT	CASCPPGGWGTDTQYF
TRBV7-8	-	TRBJ2-1	-	TGTGCCAGGAGCTTAGAGGGGAACAGCCCCCGAGGTCAGCAGTTCTTC	CARSLEGNSPRGQQFF
TRBV6-6	once	TRBJ2-3	TRBD1	TGTGCCAGCAGTTTCATGGGGACAGTCACAGATATGCGGTATTTT	CASSFMGTVTDMRYF